The T cell receptor (beta chain) under discussion was sequenced for a study of blood T cell repertoires in COVID-19. CDR3 length: 15 amino acids. Measured with immunoSEQ multiplex PCR; TCRdb has only the in-frame clones, and not every one. The data hold 200,000 to 250,000 clones, with about four fifths observed a single time. Enrolled through a virtual design, the participants were between 18 and 89 years of age and came from about two dozen US areas. Participants' own reports of clinical history determined their cohort assignment. The chain has TRBV21-1 and TRBJ2-4; the D segment call TRBD2 is taken from the table without a DNA check. TRBV21-1 is a pseudogene. Sequenced sample: PBMCs or T cells enriched from blood (not recorded which). The sequence was obtained from a middle-aged woman who had recovered from COVID-19. The CDR3 loop is CASSKRWRARDIQYF. Here the CDR3 DNA reads TGTGCCAGCAGCAAAAGGTGGCGGGCGAGGGACATTCAGTACTTC.